Below, one T cell receptor beta chain is given with its context. Only in-frame clones appear in the TCRdb table, and some are missing; sequencing was by immunoSEQ multiplex PCR. The sample has 60,000 or so clones; around 90% are singletons. These data are taken from a study of control samples from healthy donors and cancer patients. This CDR3 is 14 amino acids long. Between the trimmed V and J ends, which lost 6 bases and 8 bases, there was a span of 15 bases. Germline CDR1 and CDR2: SGHDT and YYEEEE. This sequence was found in a man aged 50 to 60 in good health. The chain links TRBV5-6 to TRBJ1-6; D is unresolved. Input material: blood. As DNA, the CDR3 is TGTGCCAGCACCAGCTCGAATAACTATTCACCCCTCCACTTT. Translated, it gives CASTSSNNYSPLHF.